Shown below are 19 T cell receptor beta chains from a single sample sequenced in a study of T cells after yellow fever vaccination (dated by TCRdb to between 2019 and 2020). The library was produced with 5' RACE. The sequencing machine was an Illumina NovaSeq 6000. The public reads were run again by TCRdb, first through fastp at Q25 and then through MiXCR, and only productive beta chains were kept. Entries that share a CDR3 protein sequence are merged under the most common genes and DNA. For this sample the table gives hundreds of thousands of distinct CDR3 sequences, of which 3.6% were detected only once. The leading ten clones occupy 20% to 25% of the sample. The treatment or condition label on this specimen signifies: live attenuated yellow fever vaccine strain. The sample consisted of PBMCs, taken on the day of the yellow fever booster vaccination. These receptors all stem from a man aged 18 to 29 who received the YFV17D yellow fever vaccine.

This clonotype was detected a few times. The gene calls are TRBV20-1 and TRBJ2-1; 8 bases line up with TRBD2. This CDR3 is built from 15 residues. V dropped 5 bases and J dropped 3; count of bases not matched to a gene: 9. Germline values: CDR1 DFQATT, CDR2 SNEGSKA (reference sequence). The chain's CDR3 is CSALTGRGDYNEQFF. CDR3 in DNA: TGCAGTGCTCTGACGGGGCGGGGGGACTACAATGAGCAGTTCTTC.

This clonotype is categorized as medium-sized (0.01 to 0.1%). The rearrangement joins TRBV29-1 to TRBJ2-7; D is unresolved. V gave up 1 base and J gave up 5 bases, with 9 bases separating them. CDR1 SQVTM and CDR2 ANQGSEA come from the germline V gene. The CDR3 is made up of 12 amino acids. CDR3 in amino acids: CSVEVRADEQYF. The DNA for the CDR3 is TGCAGCGTTGAAGTTCGGGCAGACGAGCAGTACTTC.

This clonotype appeared many times. This chain joins TRBV7-6 and TRBJ1-4; D is undetermined. The germline V and J ends were trimmed by 5 bases and 3 bases, with 19 bases remaining between them. Per the germline V gene, CDR1 is SGHVS and CDR2 is FNYEAQ. This CDR3 contains 17 residues. This CDR3 reads CASSLHPRELANEKLFF. Here the CDR3 DNA reads TGTGCCAGCAGCCTTCACCCTAGAGAGCTAGCTAATGAAAAACTGTTTTTT.

The chain is built from TRBV14 and TRBJ2-2, with 9 bases matching TRBD1. Germline CDR1 is SGHDN and CDR2 is FVKESK. This CDR3 spans 17 amino acids. V was pared by 3 bases and J by 5 bases, with 10 bases of the junction left unmatched. The CDR3 loop is CASSQLGQGFRTGELFF. CDR3 nucleotides: TGTGCCAGCAGCCAGCTGGGACAGGGTTTTAGGACCGGGGAGCTGTTTTTT.

Ten or more counts support this clonotype. V gene TRBV20-1 combines with J gene TRBJ2-3, with 10 bases aligning to TRBD1. J lost 6 bases, V lost 4 bases, and 10 bases had no gene match. CDR3 size: 15 residues. CDR1 is DFQATT and CDR2 is SNEGSKA in the germline V gene (reference sequence). The CDR3 coding sequence is TGCAGTGCTATCCCGGACAGGGGGACCGGGGATACGCAGTATTTT. Its translation: CSAIPDRGTGDTQYF.

This clonotype was observed at least ten times. The V gene is TRBV7-3, the J gene TRBJ1-2; 9 bases agree with TRBD1. The junction had 14 bases not matched to a gene; V was cut back by 5 bases and J by 7 bases. CDR1 is SGHTA, CDR2 FQGTGA, per germline. The CDR3 spans 16 residues. CDR3 DNA sequence: TGTGCCAGCAGCGCCCCACATGGACAGGGGATCAGTGGCTACACCTTC. Its protein is CASSAPHGQGISGYTF.

The chain uses TRBV5-1 and TRBJ2-3; the D gene is possibly TRBD2 (6 bases). Germline values: CDR1 SGHRS, CDR2 YFSETQ. The ends were cut back, 0 bases at V and 2 bases at J, with 13 bases in the middle. CDR3 length equals 16 residues. The CDR3 nucleotides read TGCGCCAGCAGCTTGGGCGCCGCGGGGCTCACAGATACGCAGTATTTT. Residues: CASSLGAAGLTDTQYF.

This clonotype was picked up many times. V usage is TRBV5-6 and J usage is TRBJ2-7; D is unresolved. Germline lookup yields CDR1 SGHDT and CDR2 YYEEEE. V was pared by 0 bases and J by 3 bases, with 10 bases between. The CDR3 runs 14 residues. The DNA for the CDR3 is TGTGCCAGCAGCTTGGCGGCGAGCCTCTACGAGCAGTACTTC. This translates into CASSLAASLYEQYF.

In this sample, this clonotype turned up many times. The J gene is TRBJ2-6, the V gene TRBV28; no clear D. The CDR3 is 13 residues long. V was cut by 3 bases and J by 2 bases, with 2 bases left in between. Germline V lookup: CDR1 MDHEN, CDR2 SYDVKM. The CDR3 sequence is CASSFPGANVLTF. The CDR3 nucleotides are TGTGCCAGCAGTTTCCCTGGGGCCAACGTCCTGACTTTC.

This clonotype was observed a handful of times. The rearrangement uses TRBV11-2 and TRBJ2-1; no clear D. The length of the CDR3 is 15 residues. V gave up 1 base and J gave up 3 bases, with 10 bases separating them. The germline gives CDR1 SGHAT, CDR2 FQNNGV. The DNA for the CDR3 is TGTGCCAGCAGCTTAGCCCAACTGGGCTACAATGAGCAGTTCTTC. Its translation: CASSLAQLGYNEQFF.

In this sample, this clonotype turned up many times. This sequence joins TRBV6-2 or TRBV6-3 and TRBJ1-5; D unresolved. Trimming took 2 bases from V and 9 from J, leaving 8 bases between them. CDR1 MNHEY and CDR2 SVGEGT come from the germline V gene. The CDR3 totals 12 residues. For the CDR3, the DNA is TGTGCCAGCAGTTACCCGGTAGGGCCCCAGCATTTT. Its protein product is CASSYPVGPQHF.

This clonotype was counted a few times. The V gene is TRBV20-1, the J gene TRBJ1-6; 8 nucleotides agree with TRBD1. There are 13 residues in the CDR3. Unmatched junction bases numbered 5, after V lost 3 bases and J lost 10 bases. The germline CDR1 and CDR2 sequences are DFQATT and SNEGSKA (reference sequence). CDR3 nucleotide sequence: TGCAGTGCTAGGGCAGGGGGCAACTCACCCCTCCACTTT. This codes for CSARAGGNSPLHF.

This clonotype has at least ten counts. The chain is built from TRBV12-3 or TRBV12-4 and TRBJ2-3; D gene uncertain. The CDR3 length is 15 residues. With 5 bases removed from V and 7 bases from J, the gap between germline ends came to 19 bases. CDR3 coding DNA: TGTGCCAGCAGTCTCCTCTCCGGCCACGGTTATACGCAGTATTTT. Protein: CASSLLSGHGYTQYF.

This clonotype was observed a few times. CDR3: CASSVRFGGPYEQYF. CDR3 DNA sequence: TGTGCCAGCAGCGTCCGCTTTGGGGGGCCTTACGAGCAGTACTTC. The chain joins TRBV9 to TRBJ2-7, with D perhaps TRBD1 or TRBD2 (6 bases each). Trimming removed 2 bases from V and 4 bases from J, with 16 bases in between. The CDR3 runs to 15 residues. The germline V gene has CDR1 SGDLS and CDR2 YYNGEE.

This clonotype was counted between two and nine times. V and J are TRBV4-3 and TRBJ1-5; D is uncertain. This CDR3 is built from 15 residues. CDR1 is LGHNA, CDR2 YSLEER, per germline. V was cut by 0 bases and J by 2 bases, with 8 bases left in between. The CDR3 loop reads CASSQDRFGNQPQHF. The CDR3 nucleotides read TGCGCCAGCAGCCAAGACAGGTTTGGCAATCAGCCCCAGCATTTT.

The table lists this clonotype with many counts. The rearrangement joins TRBV20-1 to TRBJ1-6, with D possibly being TRBD1 (5 bases). CDR1 is DFQATT and CDR2 is SNEGSKA in the germline V gene (reference sequence). The CDR3 consists of 14 residues. With 4 bases removed from V and 9 bases from J, the gap between germline ends came to 16 bases. The CDR3 sequence is CSAKTGTEGSPLHF. CDR3 sequence (DNA): TGCAGTGCTAAAACCGGGACCGAGGGTTCACCCCTCCACTTT.

There are a few counts of this clonotype. This rearrangement joins TRBV19 to TRBJ1-4; possible D gene TRBD1, 6 bases. The CDR3 length is 15 residues. Germline assignment: CDR1 LNHDA and CDR2 SQIVND (reference sequence). V gave up 5 bases and J gave up 0 bases, with 10 bases separating them. CDR3 DNA: TGTGCCAGTAGTTCGGACAGTGCAACTAATGAAAAACTGTTTTTT. This sequence encodes CASSSDSATNEKLFF.

The rearrangement joins TRBV11-2 to TRBJ2-2, with D uncertain. Germline CDR1 reads SGHAT; CDR2 reads FQNNGV. The CDR3 consists of 17 residues. V was cut by 5 bases and J by 5 bases, with 21 bases left in between. The CDR3 sequence: CASSRRAARALTGELFF. CDR3 DNA: TGTGCCAGCAGCCGAAGGGCCGCCCGGGCCCTGACCGGGGAGCTGTTTTTT.

This clonotype was counted ten times or more. The V call is TRBV6-4, the J call TRBJ2-3; D ambiguous. The germline V gene has CDR1 MRHNA and CDR2 SNTAGT. This CDR3 region has 13 residues. Trimming left V 5 bases short and J 3 bases short, with 9 bases between. Written as DNA, the CDR3 is TGTGCCAGCAGTCAAAGGGATACAGATACGCAGTATTTT. Amino acids: CASSQRDTDTQYF.